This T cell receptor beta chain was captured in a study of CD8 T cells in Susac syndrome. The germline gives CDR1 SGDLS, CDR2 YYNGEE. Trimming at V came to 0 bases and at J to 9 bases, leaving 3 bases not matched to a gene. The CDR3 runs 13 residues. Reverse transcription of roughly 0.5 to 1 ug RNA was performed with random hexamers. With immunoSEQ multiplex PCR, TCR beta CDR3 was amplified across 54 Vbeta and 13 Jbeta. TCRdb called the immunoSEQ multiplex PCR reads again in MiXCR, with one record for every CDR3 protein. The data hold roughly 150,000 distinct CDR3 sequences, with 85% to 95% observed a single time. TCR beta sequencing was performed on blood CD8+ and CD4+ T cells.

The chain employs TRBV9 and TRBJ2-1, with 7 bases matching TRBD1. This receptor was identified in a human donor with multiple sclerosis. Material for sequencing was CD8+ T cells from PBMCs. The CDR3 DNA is TGTGCCAGCAGCGTAGACAGGGGCCTTGAGCAGTTCTTC. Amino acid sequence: CASSVDRGLEQFF. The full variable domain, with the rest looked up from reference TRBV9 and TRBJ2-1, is DSGVTQTPKHLITATGQRVTLRCSPRSGDLSVYWYQQSLDQGLQFLIQYYNGEERAKGNILERFSAQQFPDLHSELNLSSLELGDSALYFCASSVDRGLEQFFGPGTRLTVL.